This TCR beta chain was identified during a study of identical twins. General study points: The models gave estimates that fell short of the out-of-frame TCR alpha sharing seen in monozygotic twins.

TCRdb used MiXCR to reprocess the 5' RACE reads, holding one entry per CDR3 protein. This table holds fewer than 500,000 distinct CDR3 sequences, 20% to 25% found once. This clonotype was observed a handful of times. The antigen is undetermined. V lost 5 bases to trimming and J lost 6 bases, with 11 bases between them. Germline CDR1 and CDR2: SGHVS and FQNEAQ. This CDR3 has 13 amino acids. In addition, the sample was reused for a study of T cells expressing NK-cell markers. That publication notes: For five or six donors, the dominant NKG2C+ clonotypes made up roughly 1.0-8% of their CD8+ T cells. It is unclear if expanded NKG2C-expressing clones target HCMV antigens.

Sample: CD4+ T cells sorted from blood. This receptor was taken from a woman aged 18-29 years in good health. V and J are TRBV7-8 and TRBJ1-5; no clear D gene. The CDR3 nucleotides read TGTGCCAGCAGCCTAAATCGAGGTCAGCCCCAGCATTTT. Residues: CASSLNRGQPQHF.